These 22 T cell receptor beta chains were sequenced from one sample in a study of control samples from healthy donors and cancer patients. The method was immunoSEQ multiplex PCR; TCRdb's version includes in-frame clones alone and lacks a portion of them. This repertoire shows 150,000 to 200,000 clones, 96% found once; its top ten account for approximately 0.97%. The sequencing sample was made of blood. The receptors stem from a woman aged 25-40 years in good health.

This clone was seen once. The V gene is TRBV19, the J gene TRBJ2-2; D perhaps matches TRBD1 (6 bases). This CDR3 has 16 residues. Germline values: CDR1 LNHDA, CDR2 SQIVND (reference sequence). V lost 5 bases and J lost 3, with 16 bases in between. The DNA for the CDR3 is TGTGCCAGTAGTCTAAACCCCGGACAGTACACCGGGGAGCTGTTTTTT. This gives the protein CASSLNPGQYTGELFF.

V usage is TRBV3-1 (or the pseudogene TRBV3-2) and J usage is TRBJ1-2, with 7 positions matching TRBD1. The CDR3 runs to 15 residues. CDR1 and CDR2 from the germline V gene are LGHDT and YNNKEL (reference sequence). Losses at the gene ends were 4 bases for V and 0 bases for J; bases not matched to a gene: 5. CDR3 residues: CASSPRDRANYGYTF. The CDR3 DNA follows: TGTGCCAGCAGCCCTCGGGACAGAGCTAACTATGGCTACACCTTC.

This sequence joins TRBV19 and TRBJ2-3; D is perhaps TRBD1 (5 bases). Per the germline V gene, CDR1 is LNHDA and CDR2 is SQIVND (reference sequence). Trimming took 5 bases from V and 2 from J, leaving 8 bases between them. This CDR3 has 13 residues. CDR3 in amino acids: CASSPGITDTQYF. DNA of the CDR3: TGTGCCAGTAGTCCAGGGATCACAGATACGCAGTATTTT.

The V and J genes are TRBV4-2 and TRBJ2-7; D may correspond to TRBD1 or TRBD2 (5 bases each). This CDR3 is 20 amino acids long. CDR1 LGHNA and CDR2 YNFKEQ come from the germline V gene. The V end was cut by 3 bases, the J end by 6 bases, with 33 bases between. Here the CDR3 reads CASSHVNAGTGAGPPLEQYF. The CDR3 DNA is TGTGCCAGCAGCCACGTGAATGCGGGTACCGGGGCAGGTCCCCCTCTCGAGCAGTACTTC.

The chain employs TRBV2 and TRBJ2-1; the match to TRBD1 covers 9 bases. The trim removed 8 bases at V and 1 base at J, leaving 3 bases unmatched. CDR3 length: 14 amino acids. Germline CDR1 is SNHLY and CDR2 is FYNNEI. The CDR3, as DNA: TGTGCCAGCGGGGGACAGGGTTCCTACAATGAGCAGTTCTTC. Its protein product is CASGGQGSYNEQFF.

The V gene is TRBV30, the J gene TRBJ1-3; no definite D call. The germline V gene encodes CDR1 GTSNPN and CDR2 SVGIG (reference sequence). Trimming shortened V by 0 bases and J by 2 bases, and 2 bases separated the two germline ends. The CDR3 is 12 amino acids. CDR3 nucleotide sequence: TGTGCCTGGAGTGTTACTGGAAACACCATATATTTT. It translates to CAWSVTGNTIYF.

This sequence joins TRBV9 and TRBJ1-4; D is possibly TRBD1 (5 bases). V gave up 0 bases and J gave up 8 bases, with 17 bases separating them. This CDR3 region has 16 residues. The V gene's germline CDR1 is SGDLS and CDR2 YYNGEE. The CDR3, as DNA: TGTGCCAGCAGCGTAGAGGCAGGGATCGGAGACGAAAAACTGTTTTTT. This translates into CASSVEAGIGDEKLFF.

This chain uses TRBV7-9 with TRBJ2-3; no definite D call. The CDR3 contains 12 residues. Between the trimmed V and J ends, which lost 1 base and 5 bases, there was a span of 4 bases. Germline values: CDR1 SEHNR, CDR2 FQNEAQ (reference sequence). CDR3 coding DNA: TGTGCCAGCAGCTTAGGTGAAGATACGCAGTATTTT. Amino acid sequence: CASSLGEDTQYF.

The rearrangement links TRBV28 to TRBJ2-7; the D gene is possibly TRBD2 (7 bases). The CDR3 sequence is 15 residues long. V was cut by 5 bases and J by 3 bases, with 17 bases left in between. Germline V lookup: CDR1 MDHEN, CDR2 SYDVKM. The CDR3 sequence is CASSPRGGRRYEQYF. CDR3 nucleotide sequence: TGTGCCAGCAGTCCAAGGGGGGGGCGTCGCTACGAGCAGTACTTC. Complete variable domain (other parts from reference TRBV28 and TRBJ2-7): DVKVTQSSRYLVKRTGEKVFLECVQDMDHENMFWYRQDPGLGLRLIYFSYDVKMKEKGDIPEGYSVSREKKERFSLILESASTNQTSMYLCASSPRGGRRYEQYFGPGTRLTVT.

V gene TRBV6-5 combines with J gene TRBJ1-6; 7 positions match TRBD1. The junction had 4 bases not matched to a gene; V was cut back by 6 bases and J by 5 bases. The CDR3 covers 14 residues. Germline lookup yields CDR1 MNHEY and CDR2 SVGAGI. CDR3 region: CASRRQGDNSPLHF. In nucleotides, the CDR3 is TGTGCCAGCAGGCGACAGGGTGATAATTCACCCCTCCACTTT.

The chain joins TRBV24-1 to TRBJ2-1; 13 bases match TRBD2. In germline, CDR1 is KGHDR, CDR2 SFDVKD. Trimming cost V 5 bases and J 6 bases; bases outside gene matches: 0. The CDR3 loop spans 14 amino acids. The CDR3 here is CATSGTSGSNEQFF. The CDR3 nucleotides read TGTGCCACCAGTGGGACTAGCGGGAGCAATGAGCAGTTCTTC.

The genes are TRBV9 and TRBJ1-1; possible D gene TRBD1, 5 bases. The germline CDR1 and CDR2 sequences are SGDLS and YYNGEE. V shed 4 bases and J shed 11 bases, with 15 bases lying between them. The CDR3 has 12 amino acids. The CDR3: CASSPEVGGAFF. In DNA form, the CDR3 reads TGTGCCAGCAGCCCAGAGGTGGGGGGTGCTTTCTTT.

This clone showed up just once. The chain couples TRBV6-5 to TRBJ2-5; D might be TRBD2 (5 bases). The CDR3 totals 14 residues. Germline assignment: CDR1 MNHEY and CDR2 SVGAGI. V lost 4 bases, J lost 0 bases, and 9 bases lay in between. Here the CDR3 reads CASSFSGNQETQYF. CDR3 nucleotides: TGTGCCAGCAGTTTCTCCGGGAACCAAGAGACCCAGTACTTC.

V and J are TRBV6-5 and TRBJ2-2; TRBD1 aligns across 9 bases. Per the germline V gene, CDR1 is MNHEY and CDR2 is SVGAGI. Germline trimming cut 5 bases from V and 3 bases from J; bases unmatched to any gene: 4. This CDR3 is 15 amino acids long. The CDR3, as DNA: TGTGCCAGCAGTATGGGACAGGGTGACACCGGGGAGCTGTTTTTT. Translated, it gives CASSMGQGDTGELFF.

This chain joins TRBV7-9 and TRBJ1-5; 9 bases fit TRBD1. Germline CDR1 reads SEHNR; CDR2 reads FQNEAQ (reference sequence). The CDR3 extends over 16 amino acids. The ends lost 5 bases at V and 1 base at J; junction bases unmatched: 6. The CDR3 reads CASSAQGAGSNQPQHF. Written as DNA, the CDR3 is TGTGCCAGCAGCGCACAGGGGGCCGGGAGCAATCAGCCCCAGCATTTT.

The chain has TRBV4-1 and TRBJ1-2; 7 positions match TRBD1. Germline-derived CDR1 and CDR2 are MGHRA and YSYEKL. There are 17 residues in the CDR3. Trimming at V came to 5 bases and at J to 4 bases, leaving 16 bases not matched to a gene. This chain's CDR3 is CASSFPLGTELSYGYTF. The CDR3 region has the DNA TGCGCCAGCAGCTTCCCCCTAGGGACAGAACTTTCCTATGGCTACACCTTC.

The V call is TRBV6-4, the J call TRBJ1-6; D gene unclear. The CDR3 extends over 13 amino acids. Germline CDR1 and CDR2: MRHNA and SNTAGT. V was pared by 3 bases and J by 7 bases, with 7 bases between. This chain's CDR3 is CASSELLNSPLHF. CDR3 nucleotide sequence: TGTGCCAGCAGTGAGCTGTTAAATTCACCCCTCCACTTT.

The chain joins TRBV6-5 to TRBJ1-5, with a weak D call TRBD1 (5 bases). The CDR3 has 15 amino acids. CDR1 and CDR2 from the germline V gene are MNHEY and SVGAGI. The V gene lost 5 bases and the J gene lost 9 bases, with 20 bases spanning the gap. The CDR3 bases are TGTGCCAGCAGTACCCTCGGTGGGGCCACCGGGCCCCAGCATTTT. This sequence encodes CASSTLGGATGPQHF.

The CDR3 DNA is TGTGCCAGCAGCCTCGCCACGGGGGGACGTTTTAGCACAGATACGCAGTATTTT. Translated, it gives CASSLATGGRFSTDTQYF. The chain couples TRBV9 to TRBJ2-3; 7 nucleotides agree with TRBD2. CDR1 is SGDLS and CDR2 is YYNGEE in the germline V gene. V lost 4 bases and J lost 0; bases outside the gene matches: 14. The CDR3 is 18 amino acids.

The chain uses TRBV18 and TRBJ1-1; 9 nucleotides agree with TRBD1. Germline CDR1 KGHSH, CDR2 LQKENI. Germline trimming cut 6 bases from V and 7 bases from J; bases unmatched to any gene: 12. This CDR3 has 15 residues. The CDR3 protein is CASSFLQGQGFEAFF. The CDR3, as DNA: TGTGCCAGCTCCTTCCTGCAGGGACAGGGATTTGAAGCTTTCTTT.

In nucleotides, the CDR3 is TGTGCCATCGGGACAGGGGTCTCCTACGAGCAGTACTTC. Amino acid sequence: CAIGTGVSYEQYF. V gene TRBV28 combines with J gene TRBJ2-7; TRBD1 matches 10 bases. CDR3 length equals 13 residues. Germline assignment: CDR1 MDHEN and CDR2 SYDVKM. The ends lost 10 bases at V and 0 bases at J; junction bases unmatched: 3.

The chain recombines TRBV6-4 with TRBJ2-1; D remains ambiguous. This CDR3 has 12 amino acids. Germline-derived CDR1 and CDR2 are MRHNA and SNTAGT. Trimming took off 6 bases at V and 5 bases at J, with 8 bases between the two ends. The CDR3 nucleotides read TGTGCCAGCAGCTCGACCAACAATGAGCAGTTCTTC. This translates into CASSSTNNEQFF.